The sequence of this T cell receptor beta chain was determined in a study of response to subunit inactivated influenza vaccine. TCRdb analysed the RT-PCR reads with MiXCR anew, one entry per CDR3 protein. The data hold over 800,000 distinct CDR3 sequences, with around 20% observed a single time. This clonotype was counted only a few times. Losses at the gene ends were 6 bases for V and 5 bases for J; bases not matched to a gene: 9. CDR3 length: 15 residues. The germline V gene has CDR1 SGHTA and CDR2 FQGNSA. The material sequenced was PBMCs from blood, taken around 5 days after vaccination. This sequence was found in a man aged 45-65 years who received an inactivated influenza vaccine. The genes are TRBV7-2 and TRBJ1-2, with 10 nucleotides matching TRBD1. This CDR3 reads CASSYQTGGRYGYTF. In DNA, the CDR3 is TGTGCCAGCAGTTATCAGACAGGGGGCCGATATGGCTACACCTTC.